Following are 31 T cell receptor beta chains from one sample sequenced in a study of T cell responses to AZD1222 COVID-19 vaccine (dated by TCRdb to the early 2020s). In light of the paper, this sample's time point label describes: baseline before first vaccination. The library was made by the immunoSEQ multiplex PCR assay. The clones in this table, taken by TCRdb from immuneACCESS, are in-frame only. Not every clone is retained; where verified, under half of the shortfall comes from an unresolved V gene, and the cause of the rest is unknown. Counted in this sample were 240,000 or so clones; 80% to 95% of them appeared once. The ten top clones hold roughly 0.5% of the sample. The material was peripheral blood, obtained on day 0 of AZD1222 vaccination. These receptor sequences come from an adult in good health.

The chain employs TRBV7-9 and TRBJ1-5, with 9 bases fitting TRBD1. The germline V gene encodes CDR1 SEHNR and CDR2 FQNEAQ (reference sequence). The CDR3 is made up of 15 amino acids. The trim removed 0 bases at V and 6 bases at J, leaving 3 bases unmatched. The CDR3 bases are TGTGCCAGCAGCTTAGCTGGGGACAGGGCTCAGCCCCAGCATTTT. Protein sequence: CASSLAGDRAQPQHF.

This chain joins TRBV6-1 and TRBJ1-2; TRBD1 is a possible D gene (5 bases). This CDR3 has 16 amino acids. V lost 4 bases and J lost 5, with 20 bases in between. Germline V gives CDR1 MNHNS, CDR2 SASEGT. This chain's CDR3 is CASSAWGTGRWYGYTF. CDR3 in DNA: TGTGCCAGCAGTGCCTGGGGCACGGGGAGGTGGTATGGCTACACCTTC.

V is TRBV4-1 and J is TRBJ1-1; 8 bases map to TRBD1. Germline CDR1 MGHRA, CDR2 YSYEKL. The CDR3 covers 14 residues. J was trimmed by 5 bases and V by 5 bases; bases with no gene match: 7. The CDR3 sequence: CASSGTGGRTEAFF. Here the CDR3 DNA reads TGCGCCAGCAGCGGTACAGGGGGAAGGACTGAAGCTTTCTTT.

The V and J genes are TRBV29-1 and TRBJ1-1, with D unclear. The germline V gene has CDR1 SQVTM and CDR2 ANQGSEA. Trimming took 0 bases from V and 4 from J, leaving 6 bases between them. The CDR3 contains 12 residues. For the CDR3, the DNA is TGCAGCGTTGAAGAAGACATCACTGAAGCTTTCTTT. This translates into CSVEEDITEAFF.

The chain employs TRBV7-2 and TRBJ2-2; weak D call: TRBD1 (6 bases). Trimming shortened V by 4 bases and J by 0 bases, and 12 bases separated the two germline ends. The CDR3 is 16 amino acids. Per germline, CDR1 SGHTA and CDR2 FQGNSA. The CDR3 DNA reads as TGTGCCAGCAGCTCCAGGGGCCCCTCGAACACCGGGGAGCTGTTTTTT. The encoded protein is CASSSRGPSNTGELFF.

The chain is built from TRBV28 and TRBJ2-1; 11 nucleotides align to TRBD2. The ends lost 5 bases at V and 0 bases at J; junction bases unmatched: 6. The CDR3 contains 17 residues. CDR1 and CDR2 from the germline V gene are MDHEN and SYDVKM. In DNA form, the CDR3 reads TGTGCCAGCAGTACACTAGCGGGAGTTTCCTCCTACAATGAGCAGTTCTTC. Amino acid sequence: CASSTLAGVSSYNEQFF.

This clone was seen a handful of times. J is TRBJ1-1 and V is TRBV3-1 (or the pseudogene TRBV3-2), with D unresolved. V was trimmed by 3 bases and J by 5 bases, leaving 10 bases between them. Germline CDR1 reads LGHDT; CDR2 reads YNNKEL (reference sequence). The CDR3 extends over 13 amino acids. The CDR3 DNA follows: TGTGCCAGCAGCCACGTAGAAGGGACTGAAGCTTTCTTT. Translating gives CASSHVEGTEAFF.

The rearrangement uses TRBV27 and TRBJ2-3; D is unclear. V lost 2 bases to trimming and J lost 4 bases, with 13 bases between them. The CDR3 runs 15 residues. Looked up from germline, CDR1 is MNHEY and CDR2 is SMNVEV (reference sequence). CDR3 DNA sequence: TGTGCCAGCAGTTTAAACCTACAACGGGCAGATACGCAGTATTTT. This translates into CASSLNLQRADTQYF.

V usage is TRBV5-4 and J usage is TRBJ2-1; 10 bases map to TRBD2. The CDR3 spans 19 residues. The germline gives CDR1 SGHNT, CDR2 YYREEE (reference sequence). V was pared by 3 bases and J by 2 bases, with 14 bases of the junction left unmatched. This CDR3 is CASSSRTSGRERTYNEQFF. The CDR3, as DNA: TGTGCCAGCAGCTCCCGGACTAGCGGTCGGGAGAGGACCTACAATGAGCAGTTCTTC.

This chain joins TRBV11-2 and TRBJ2-1; no clear D gene. With 1 base removed from V and 5 bases from J, the gap between germline ends came to 3 bases. This CDR3 has 12 amino acids. Per the germline V gene, CDR1 is SGHAT and CDR2 is FQNNGV. CDR3 loop: CASSLGDNEQFF. As DNA, the CDR3 is TGTGCCAGCAGCTTAGGAGACAATGAGCAGTTCTTC. The full variable domain, completed using reference TRBV11-2 and TRBJ2-1, is EAGVAQSPRYKIIEKRQSVAFWCNPISGHATLYWYQQILGQGPKLLIQFQNNGVVDDSQLPKDRFSAERLKGVDSTLKIQPAKLEDSAVYLCASSLGDNEQFFGPGTRLTVL.

The CDR3 sequence: CASSPVKETQYF. CDR3 nucleotides: TGTGCCAGCAGCCCCGTAAAAGAGACCCAGTACTTC. V and J are TRBV7-8 and TRBJ2-5; D uncertain. This CDR3 spans 12 amino acids. Germline CDR1 is SGHVS and CDR2 is FQNEAQ. The V end was cut by 5 bases, the J end by 3 bases, with 7 bases between.

The chain has TRBV6-5 and TRBJ2-3, with a possible D match to TRBD1 (6 bases). V was shortened by 6 bases and J by 2 bases, with 15 bases between the two germline ends. The CDR3 extends over 15 amino acids. Germline assignment: CDR1 MNHEY and CDR2 SVGAGI. The CDR3 loop is CASRAVWTVTDTQYF. DNA for the CDR3: TGTGCCAGCAGGGCCGTGTGGACAGTCACAGATACGCAGTATTTT.

V is TRBV6-5 and J is TRBJ2-7; 10 bases are a match to TRBD2. Losses at the gene ends were 4 bases for V and 4 bases for J; bases not matched to a gene: 7. This CDR3 region has 15 residues. Germline V gene data show CDR1 as MNHEY and CDR2 as SVGAGI. Written as DNA, the CDR3 is TGTGCCAGCAGTTCGGGGCGAGCGGGAGGGTACGAGCAGTACTTC. Its protein product is CASSSGRAGGYEQYF.

The V call is TRBV28, the J call TRBJ2-7; D may be TRBD1 (5 bases). V lost 7 bases and J lost 5, with 9 bases in between. This CDR3 is built from 11 residues. Germline CDR1 MDHEN, CDR2 SYDVKM. The CDR3 sequence is CASKGYDEQYF. DNA for the CDR3: TGTGCCAGCAAGGGGTACGACGAGCAGTACTTC.

This chain links TRBV3-1 (or the pseudogene TRBV3-2) with TRBJ2-1; perhaps TRBD2 as D (5 bases). Germline lookup yields CDR1 LGHDT and CDR2 YNNKEL (reference sequence). V gave up 3 bases and J gave up 10 bases, with 25 bases separating them. The CDR3 sequence is 17 residues long. The CDR3 sequence is CASSQHPTRKNPLEQFF. In nucleotides, the CDR3 is TGTGCCAGCAGCCAGCACCCCACTAGGAAGAATCCATTAGAGCAGTTCTTC.

The rearrangement uses TRBV10-2 and TRBJ2-1; D possibly matches TRBD1 or TRBD2 (5 bases each). From germline, CDR1 is WSHSY and CDR2 SAAADI. V lost 2 bases, J lost 5 bases, and 7 bases lay in between. The CDR3 length is 13 residues. In DNA, the CDR3 is TGCGCCAGCAGTGAGGGGGGACACAATGAGCAGTTCTTC. This sequence encodes CASSEGGHNEQFF.

The chain combines TRBV9 with TRBJ2-2, with D unresolved. Trimming took off 4 bases at V and 2 bases at J, with 15 bases between the two ends. Germline V gene sequence: CDR1 SGDLS, CDR2 YYNGEE. This CDR3 region has 16 residues. The CDR3 loop reads CASSPKGFINTGELFF. The CDR3 coding sequence is TGTGCCAGCAGCCCTAAAGGTTTTATAAACACCGGGGAGCTGTTTTTT.

This clone was seen once. The rearrangement links TRBV5-1 to TRBJ2-7, with unresolved D. Germline V gene lookup returns CDR1 SGHRS and CDR2 YFSETQ. The CDR3 is 15 amino acids. Trimming took off 0 bases at V and 6 bases at J, with 16 bases between the two ends. CDR3 DNA: TGCGCCAGCAGCTTGGGGCAAATTCGGGTAGTCGAGCAGTACTTC. Its protein product is CASSLGQIRVVEQYF.

This rearrangement joins TRBV2 to TRBJ1-3; tentatively, D is TRBD1 (5 bases). The CDR3 is 15 residues long. V dropped 0 bases and J dropped 8 bases, with 14 bases sitting between them. CDR1 is SNHLY, CDR2 FYNNEI, per germline. The CDR3 coding sequence is TGTGCCAGCAGTGAAGCCGGCCGGCCGGGGGACACCATATATTTT. Translation gives CASSEAGRPGDTIYF. Filled out from reference TRBV2 and TRBJ1-3, the complete variable domain reads EPEVTQTPSHQVTQMGQEVILRCVPISNHLYFYWYRQILGQKVEFLVSFYNNEISEKSEIFDDQFSVERPDGSNFTLKIRSTKLEDSAMYFCASSEAGRPGDTIYFGEGSWLTVV.

V and J are TRBV29-1 and TRBJ2-7; the match to TRBD2 covers 8 bases. Germline CDR1 reads SQVTM; CDR2 reads ANQGSEA. The CDR3 totals 12 residues. J lost 6 bases, V lost 6 bases, and 7 bases had no gene match. The CDR3 loop reads CSVLGRGGEQYF. The CDR3 DNA is TGCAGCGTCCTCGGGAGGGGGGGCGAGCAGTACTTC.

This clone was observed a single time. This chain joins TRBV28 and TRBJ2-3, with 13 positions matching TRBD2. CDR1 is MDHEN, CDR2 SYDVKM, per germline. This CDR3 is 15 amino acids long. Losses at the gene ends were 7 bases for V and 9 bases for J; bases not matched to a gene: 10. The CDR3 nucleotides read TGTGCCAGCAAACTGACTAGCGGGGGGTCGAACACGCAGTATTTT. Translation gives CASKLTSGGSNTQYF.

The V gene is TRBV19, the J gene TRBJ2-3; 15 bases align to TRBD2. Losses at the gene ends were 3 bases for V and 6 bases for J; bases not matched to a gene: 7. Germline V gene lookup returns CDR1 LNHDA and CDR2 SQIVND (reference sequence). The CDR3 sequence is 17 residues long. The CDR3 DNA sequence: TGTGCCAGTAGTATTGGACTAGCGGGAGGGCCAGGGGATACGCAGTATTTT. This translates into CASSIGLAGGPGDTQYF.

The chain has TRBV5-1 and TRBJ2-2; tentative D call: TRBD2 (5 bases). V gave up 5 bases and J gave up 1 base, with 9 bases separating them. CDR3 size: 14 residues. The germline CDR1 and CDR2 sequences are SGHRS and YFSETQ. CDR3 DNA sequence: TGCGCCAGCAGTCTAGCTGAGAACACCGGGGAGCTGTTTTTT. Its translation is CASSLAENTGELFF. The variable domain in full, with the rest retrieved from reference TRBV5-1 and TRBJ2-2, is KAGVTQTPRYLIKTRGQQVTLSCSPISGHRSVSWYQQTPGQGLQFLFEYFSETQRNKGNFPGRFSGRQFSNSRSEMNVSTLELGDSALYLCASSLAENTGELFFGEGSRLTVL.

CDR3 in amino acids: CAIRGQGGYEQYF. The CDR3 coding sequence is TGTGCCATCAGGGGACAGGGAGGCTACGAGCAGTACTTC. The rearrangement uses TRBV10-3 and TRBJ2-7, with 9 nucleotides matching TRBD1. CDR1 is ENHRY, CDR2 SYGVKD, per germline. V gave up 6 bases and J gave up 3 bases; unmatched junction bases: 3. The CDR3 has 13 residues.

The chain carries TRBV2 and TRBJ1-3; 8 bases are a match to TRBD1. CDR3 length: 15 residues. J lost 0 bases, V lost 4 bases, and 2 bases had no gene match. The germline V gene has CDR1 SNHLY and CDR2 FYNNEI. The CDR3 region is CASSGQGSSGNTIYF. CDR3 coding DNA: TGTGCCAGCAGTGGACAGGGGAGCTCTGGAAACACCATATATTTT.

This chain connects TRBV5-4 to TRBJ1-2; a possible D gene is TRBD1 (5 bases). This CDR3 is built from 11 residues. V was pared by 2 bases and J by 7 bases, with 6 bases between. The germline CDR1 and CDR2 sequences are SGHNT and YYREEE (reference sequence). CDR3 nucleotides: TGTGCCAGCAGCTTAGGGGTTGGCTACACCTTC. This translates into CASSLGVGYTF.

V and J are TRBV7-2 and TRBJ1-6; 7 bases are shared with TRBD1. CDR3 length: 13 amino acids. Germline CDR1 reads SGHTA; CDR2 reads FQGNSA. The ends lost 5 bases at V and 10 bases at J; junction bases unmatched: 5. The CDR3: CASSQQGWSPLHF. CDR3 DNA sequence: TGTGCCAGCAGCCAACAGGGGTGGTCACCCCTCCACTTT.

The V call is TRBV25-1, the J call TRBJ1-3; D gene unclear. Trimming shortened V by 2 bases and J by 0 bases, and 11 bases separated the two germline ends. CDR3 length: 16 residues. Germline V gene sequence: CDR1 MGHDK, CDR2 SYGVNS. This CDR3 is CASSERGLISGNTIYF. CDR3 nucleotides: TGTGCCAGCAGTGAAAGAGGACTGATCTCTGGAAACACCATATATTTT.

The rearrangement links TRBV11-1 to TRBJ1-1; D gene unclear. The germline V gene has CDR1 SGHAT and CDR2 FQDESV (reference sequence). The CDR3 loop spans 16 amino acids. V was cut by 4 bases and J by 2 bases, with 17 bases left in between. In DNA form, the CDR3 reads TGTGCCAGCAGCTACGCATTGGGGTACTACAACACTGAAGCTTTCTTT. Protein: CASSYALGYYNTEAFF.

The chain employs TRBV28 and TRBJ1-2; 10 bases map to TRBD1. CDR1 is MDHEN, CDR2 SYDVKM, per germline. V lost 3 bases to trimming and J lost 14 bases; unmatched junction nucleotides: 9. The CDR3 spans 13 residues. CDR3 DNA sequence: TGTGCCAGCAGTTTGGGACAGGGGACAGGAAGGACCTTC. Encoded protein: CASSLGQGTGRTF.

The CDR3 is CSVSGGSYGYTF. DNA for the CDR3: TGCAGCGTTTCAGGGGGGAGCTATGGCTACACCTTC. The V gene is TRBV29-1, the J gene TRBJ1-2; 7 bases are a match to TRBD1. The CDR3 totals 12 residues. CDR1 and CDR2 (germline): SQVTM, ANQGSEA. J gave up 4 bases and V 5 bases, and 4 bases lay outside the gene matches. Full variable domain (rest looked up from reference TRBV29-1 and TRBJ1-2): SAVISQKPSRDICQRGTSLTIQCQVDSQVTMMFWYRQQPGQSLTLIATANQGSEATYESGFVIDKFPISRPNLTFSTLTVSNMSPEDSSIYLCSVSGGSYGYTFGSGTRLTVV.